This T cell receptor beta chain was identified in a study of read filtering for tumor transcriptome and immune sequencing. Remarks on this clonotype: Antigen unknown.

V was pared by 1 base and J by 2 bases, with 6 bases between. The CDR3 length is 14 residues. Germline V gene data show CDR1 as LGHDT and CDR2 as YNNKEL (reference sequence). Overall study results and limits: Sorted CD138-negative bone marrow cells were not purified T cells. Correlation between methods rose after single-read clonotypes were removed.

From 300 to 400 ng of RNA, a library with molecular barcoded alpha/delta and beta/gamma adaptors was made. TCRdb passed the reads through MiXCR, listing each CDR3 protein once. The table includes over 35,000 distinct CDR3 sequences, over 9.5% detected once. Sampling of bone marrow took place during active disease in every patient. The chain employs TRBV3-1 and TRBJ2-1, with D unclear. This sequence was found in a donor over 35 with multiple myeloma. The sample consisted of a population of CD138-negative cells sorted from bone marrow. The chain's CDR3 is CASSQVTAYNEQFF. The CDR3 DNA reads TGTGCCAGCAGCCAAGTTACAGCCTACAATGAGCAGTTCTTC.